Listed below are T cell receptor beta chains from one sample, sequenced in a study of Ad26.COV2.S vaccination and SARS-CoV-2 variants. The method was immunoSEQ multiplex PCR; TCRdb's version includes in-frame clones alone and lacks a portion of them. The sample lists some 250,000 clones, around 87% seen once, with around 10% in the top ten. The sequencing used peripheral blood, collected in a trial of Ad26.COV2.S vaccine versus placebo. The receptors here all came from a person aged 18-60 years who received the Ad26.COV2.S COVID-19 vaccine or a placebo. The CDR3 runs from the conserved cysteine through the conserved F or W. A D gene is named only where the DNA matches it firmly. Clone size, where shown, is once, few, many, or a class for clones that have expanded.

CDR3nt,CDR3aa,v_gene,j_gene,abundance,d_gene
TGTGCCAGCAGCCAAGTTAGACTAGCGGGAGCTGGGGTGGAAGAGACCCAGTACTTC,CASSQVRLAGAGVEETQYF,TRBV4-2,TRBJ2-5,.,TRBD2
TGTGCCAGCAGTTTATCGGGGGCCTCCTACAATGAGCAGTTCTTC,CASSLSGASYNEQFF,TRBV28,TRBJ2-1,.,.
TGTGCCTGGAGTGGATTTGGGACTAACTCCTACAATGAGCAGTTCTTC,CAWSGFGTNSYNEQFF,TRBV30,TRBJ2-1,.,TRBD2
TGTGCCAGCAGCTTAGCCGGAGGCGCAGATACGCAGTATTTT,CASSLAGGADTQYF,TRBV7-6,TRBJ2-3,.,.
TGCGCCAGCAGTCAATCGGGGGACAGGGGTAGGTACGGTGAAGCTTTCTTT,CASSQSGDRGRYGEAFF,TRBV23-1,TRBJ1-1,.,TRBD1
TGTGCCAGCAGCCTGGGGACTCTCCGTACCCCCGGGGAGCTGTTTTTT,CASSLGTLRTPGELFF,TRBV7-2,TRBJ2-2,.,.
TGTGCCAGCAGCCAAAGTCCCGGGACAGGGGTCTACGAGCAGTACTTC,CASSQSPGTGVYEQYF,TRBV7-9,TRBJ2-7,.,TRBD1
TGTGCCAGTGGGGCGCTCAAAGATACGCAGTATTTT,CASGALKDTQYF,TRBV11-2,TRBJ2-3,.,.
TGTGCCAGCAGCTTATTTCTACAAAAGTATAGCAATCAGCCCCAGCATTTT,CASSLFLQKYSNQPQHF,TRBV7-2,TRBJ1-5,.,.
TGTGCCAGCAGCTTAGAGCCTCGGACTAGCGGGGGGACCTGGTACAATGAGCAGTTCTTC,CASSLEPRTSGGTWYNEQFF,TRBV7-8,TRBJ2-1,.,TRBD2
TGTGCCAGCAGCCCGGGAATTCCCCCAGATACGCAGTATTTT,CASSPGIPPDTQYF,TRBV9,TRBJ2-3,.,.
TGCGCCAGCAGCTTCGTCGGGACGCGACCGTACAATGAGCAGTTCTTC,CASSFVGTRPYNEQFF,TRBV5-1,TRBJ2-1,.,.
TGTGCCACCAGCAGAATGCCTATGGGGCTCGGCAATCAGCCCCAGCATTTT,CATSRMPMGLGNQPQHF,TRBV15,TRBJ1-5,.,.
TGTGCCAGCAGCCTAAGCCGCTACGAGCAGTACTTC,CASSLSRYEQYF,TRBV11-2,TRBJ2-7,.,.
TGTGCCAGCAGCCCAGAGGGGGGAGGGCAGCGTGACCACGAGCAGTACTTC,CASSPEGGGQRDHEQYF,TRBV13,TRBJ2-7,.,.
TGTGCCAGTAGCCGGGACAGGAGCTCTGGAAACACCATATATTTT,CASSRDRSSGNTIYF,TRBV19,TRBJ1-3,.,TRBD1
TGTGCCAGCAGCCAAGAATTGGGGCAAGGAGAGACCCAGTACTTC,CASSQELGQGETQYF,TRBV3-1/TRBV3-2,TRBJ2-5,.,.
TGTGCCAGCACCCCCTTTCTCTCTGGAAACACCATATATTTT,CASTPFLSGNTIYF,TRBV28,TRBJ1-3,.,.
TGTGCCAGCCCCGGTGCTAGCGGGGGGGGACCATATGAGCAGTTCTTC,CASPGASGGGPYEQFF,TRBV6-4,TRBJ2-1,.,TRBD2
TGTGCCAGCTCACCACGGGGGATTAATGAAAAACTGTTTTTT,CASSPRGINEKLFF,TRBV18,TRBJ1-4,.,.
TGCGCCAGCAGTCCGGGCAGGCGCAATCAGCCCCAGCATTTT,CASSPGRRNQPQHF,TRBV23-1,TRBJ1-5,.,.
TGTGCCAGCAGCCCCTGGGGGGGGAGGGCCTACGAGCAGTACTTC,CASSPWGGRAYEQYF,TRBV13,TRBJ2-7,.,TRBD2
TGTGCCTGGTTTCCGACAGTCTATGGCTACACCTTC,CAWFPTVYGYTF,TRBV30,TRBJ1-2,few,.
TGCGCCAGCAGACAGGGACTAGCCGCCTCCTACAATGAGCAGTTCTTC,CASRQGLAASYNEQFF,TRBV4-1,TRBJ2-1,few,TRBD2
TGTGCCAGCTCAACGTACCAAGAGACCCAGTACTTC,CASSTYQETQYF,TRBV18,TRBJ2-5,once,.
TGCGCCAGCAGCAACACCGGGACAGGGACCTACGAGCAGTACTTC,CASSNTGTGTYEQYF,TRBV5-1,TRBJ2-7,.,TRBD1
TGTGCCAGCAGAGACAGCCCTCGGGGAGGCTACACCTTC,CASRDSPRGGYTF,TRBV28,TRBJ1-2,.,.
TGTGCCAGCAGCTCAACTAGCGGGAGGACAGATACGCAGTATTTT,CASSSTSGRTDTQYF,TRBV11-3,TRBJ2-3,.,TRBD2
TGTGCCAGCAGCTTCCAGGGGGCGGATGAAAAACTGTTTTTT,CASSFQGADEKLFF,TRBV5-6,TRBJ1-4,once,TRBD1
TGTGCCAGTACCCCCCCGGGGGGATGGGACACTGAAGCTTTCTTT,CASTPPGGWDTEAFF,TRBV19,TRBJ1-1,.,.
TGCAGCGTGAAACTAGCGGGGGGATACAATGAGCAGTTCTTC,CSVKLAGGYNEQFF,TRBV29-1,TRBJ2-1,once,TRBD2
TGTGCCAGCAACCTCGTCCAGGGGGCATTCTCGGATACGCAGTATTTT,CASNLVQGAFSDTQYF,TRBV7-2,TRBJ2-3,.,TRBD1
TGTGCCACCAGTGATCCGCCGGGCGGCACAGGGGCGCAAAACTATGGCTACACCTTC,CATSDPPGGTGAQNYGYTF,TRBV24-1,TRBJ1-2,.,TRBD1
TGCAGTGCTAGTCACACGTTCAGCTCCTACGAGCAGTACTTC,CSASHTFSSYEQYF,TRBV20-1,TRBJ2-7,.,.
TGTGCCAGCAATCCCCCTAGCGGGGGGGCGGATACGCAGTATTTT,CASNPPSGGADTQYF,TRBV6-5,TRBJ2-3,.,TRBD2
TGTGCCAGCATCATTCAGGGTTTTGGGGAGCTGTTTTTT,CASIIQGFGELFF,TRBV12-3/TRBV12-4,TRBJ2-2,.,.
TGCGCCAGCAGCCAAGCATCCCATGAAATGGCCTACGAGCAGTACTTC,CASSQASHEMAYEQYF,TRBV4-3,TRBJ2-7,.,.
TGCGCCAGCAGTGAGGGTACGGGGTCCGTAAGACCAGATACGCAGTATTTT,CASSEGTGSVRPDTQYF,TRBV10-2,TRBJ2-3,.,.
TGTGCCAGCAGCGAGCATGGGGGCTTGTACGAGCAGTACTTC,CASSEHGGLYEQYF,TRBV9,TRBJ2-7,.,.
TGTGCCAGCAGTTCCCTCGCCCTCGGCAGGGCCTACGAGCAGTACTTC,CASSSLALGRAYEQYF,TRBV6-2/TRBV6-3,TRBJ2-7,few,.
TGTGCCAGCAGTTTGGGGACTAGCGGGTTCTACGAGCAGTACTTC,CASSLGTSGFYEQYF,TRBV28,TRBJ2-7,.,TRBD2
TGTGCCAGCAGCCCCCTCAGCACTGAAGCTTTCTTT,CASSPLSTEAFF,TRBV12-3/TRBV12-4,TRBJ1-1,once,.
TGTGCCAGCAGCTTTGGGAGGAAAGAGACCCAGTACTTC,CASSFGRKETQYF,TRBV7-2,TRBJ2-5,.,.
TGTGCCAGCAGCCTCCGGGGGCAGGGAGGGATGCCTCAGCCCCAGCATTTT,CASSLRGQGGMPQPQHF,TRBV7-2,TRBJ1-5,.,.
TGTGCCTGGAGACAGGGAGGCACTGAAGCTTTCTTT,CAWRQGGTEAFF,TRBV30,TRBJ1-1,.,.
TGTGCCAGCGGATCGAGATTGTATGGCTACACCTTC,CASGSRLYGYTF,TRBV28,TRBJ1-2,.,.
TGTGCCAGCAGCTCCCGGGGAGGCAGGGATCACACCGGGGAGCTGTTTTTT,CASSSRGGRDHTGELFF,TRBV7-2,TRBJ2-2,once,.
TGTGCCAGCAGCTTAGCTGGGGGCGGCAATCAGCCCCAGCATTTT,CASSLAGGGNQPQHF,TRBV7-2,TRBJ1-5,.,.
TGTGCCAGCAGCTTCGACAGAGGCTCCTACGAGCAGTACTTC,CASSFDRGSYEQYF,TRBV11-2,TRBJ2-7,.,.
TGCGCCAGCAGCCTGACAGGGGGCACTGAAGCTTTCTTT,CASSLTGGTEAFF,TRBV5-1,TRBJ1-1,.,TRBD1
TGTGCCAGCAGCTCAGGGGGCGCTGGGGCCAACGTCCTGACTTTC,CASSSGGAGANVLTF,TRBV6-4,TRBJ2-6,.,TRBD1